This T cell receptor (beta chain) was found in a study of cytomegalovirus exposure and HLA in healthy donors. Overall study: Of over 350 genotyped donors, roughly 81% grouped in the Caucasian-associated ancestry cluster.

The PCR was carried out with 60 Vbeta primers and 13 Jbeta primers. The repertoire was sequenced with immunoSEQ multiplex PCR; TCRdb's copy has only in-frame clones and lacks some. The data show 100,000 or so clones, with roughly three quarters seen just once and roughly 9.6% held by the top ten. Broader study findings: Rare TCR sequences dominated, though some public TCRs recurred in many donors. Analysis was performed later, and it showed HLA-associated TCR beta chains to be more clonally expanded than equally common others.

Comments on this clone: Its matching antigen is unknown.

The specimen was PBMCs. The source of this sequence is a male donor in good health and CMV-seropositive.

The CDR3 here is CASSIAGEPTYEQYF. The CDR3 DNA follows: TGTGCCAGTAGTATAGCGGGGGAACCAACCTACGAGCAGTACTTC. The chain recombines TRBV19 with TRBJ2-5; possibly TRBD2 for D (6 bases). The better agreement between TRBJ2-7 and the DNA end casts doubt on the J call. The CDR3 loop spans 15 amino acids. Germline CDR1 is LNHDA and CDR2 is SQIVND (reference sequence).